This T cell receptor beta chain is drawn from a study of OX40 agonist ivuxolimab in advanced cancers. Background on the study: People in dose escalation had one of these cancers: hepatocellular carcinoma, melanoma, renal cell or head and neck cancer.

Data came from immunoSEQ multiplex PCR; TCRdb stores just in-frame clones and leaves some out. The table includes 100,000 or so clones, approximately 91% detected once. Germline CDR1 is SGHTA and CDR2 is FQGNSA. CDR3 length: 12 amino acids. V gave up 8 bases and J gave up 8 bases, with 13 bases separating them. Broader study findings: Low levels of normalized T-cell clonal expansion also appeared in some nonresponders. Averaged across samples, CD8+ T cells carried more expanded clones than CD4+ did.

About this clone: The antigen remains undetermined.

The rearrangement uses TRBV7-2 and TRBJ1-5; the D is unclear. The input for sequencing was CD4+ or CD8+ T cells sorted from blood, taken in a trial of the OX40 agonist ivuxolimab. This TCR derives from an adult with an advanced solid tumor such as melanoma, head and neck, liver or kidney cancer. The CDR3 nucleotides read TGTGCCAGCGGTGCTCGGAGGGAGCCCCAGCATTTT. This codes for CASGARREPQHF.